A single sample gave rise to the 18 T cell receptor beta chains below, sequenced in a study of OX40 agonist ivuxolimab in advanced cancers. Libraries were prepared by immunoSEQ multiplex PCR; TCRdb keeps only in-frame clonotypes and omits some of them. The sample lists some 79,000 clones, about 88% occurring once. The source was CD4+ or CD8+ T cells sorted from blood, collected in a trial of the OX40 agonist ivuxolimab. The receptors come from an adult with an advanced solid tumor such as melanoma, head and neck, liver or kidney cancer.

This rearrangement joins TRBV4-2 to TRBJ1-3; possible D gene TRBD1, 5 bases. Germline assignment: CDR1 LGHNA and CDR2 YNFKEQ. This CDR3 contains 17 residues. The germline V and J ends were trimmed by 2 bases and 0 bases, with 14 bases remaining between them. CDR3 coding DNA: TGTGCCAGCAGCCAATATTTGGGGGGTAGCTCTGGAAACACCATATATTTT. Protein sequence: CASSQYLGGSSGNTIYF.

V usage is TRBV29-1 and J usage is TRBJ2-7; 7 nucleotides match TRBD1. The CDR3 is 13 residues long. Germline loops: CDR1 SQVTM, CDR2 ANQGSEA. The ends lost 7 bases at V and 6 bases at J; junction bases unmatched: 12. The CDR3, as DNA: TGCAGCGCAGTGGGACAGCCCCTGAGCGAGCAGTACTTC. Translating it yields CSAVGQPLSEQYF.

The genes are TRBV5-4 and TRBJ2-7; 7 bases are a match to TRBD1. V lost 4 bases, J lost 3 bases, and 4 bases stayed unmatched. The germline V gene encodes CDR1 SGHNT and CDR2 YYREEE (reference sequence). The CDR3 contains 13 residues. This chain's CDR3 is CASSRDRVYEQYF. In nucleotides, the CDR3 is TGTGCCAGCAGCCGGGACAGAGTCTACGAGCAGTACTTC.

J is TRBJ2-5 and V is TRBV19; tentatively, D is TRBD1 or TRBD2 (5 bases each). CDR3 length: 14 amino acids. Germline V CDR1 and CDR2: LNHDA, SQIVND (reference sequence). Trimming stripped 4 bases from V and 1 base from J, with 10 bases between. The CDR3 is CASSRDDSQETQYF. The CDR3 coding sequence is TGTGCCAGTAGTAGGGACGACAGCCAAGAGACCCAGTACTTC.

The chain carries TRBV4-1 and TRBJ2-6; the D gene is possibly TRBD1 (5 bases). V shed 0 bases and J shed 2 bases, with 20 bases lying between them. Germline CDR1 is MGHRA and CDR2 is YSYEKL. The CDR3 is 20 amino acids. The CDR3 DNA is TGCGCCAGCAGCCAAGAGGGGCCCGGGCAGGGATTCGCTGGGGCCAACGTCCTGACTTTC. Its protein is CASSQEGPGQGFAGANVLTF.

This chain links TRBV18 with TRBJ2-2, with D unresolved. This CDR3 has 14 amino acids. Per germline, CDR1 KGHSH and CDR2 LQKENI. V lost 3 bases, J lost 1 base, and 6 bases lay in between. This chain's CDR3 is CASSPDGNTGELFF. In nucleotides, the CDR3 is TGTGCCAGCTCACCGGACGGGAACACCGGGGAGCTGTTTTTT.

The chain couples TRBV2 to TRBJ1-2, with D unresolved. CDR1 is SNHLY and CDR2 is FYNNEI in the germline V gene. This CDR3 contains 13 residues. V shed 0 bases and J shed 6 bases, with 8 bases lying between them. The chain's CDR3 is CASSEASSHGYTF. For the CDR3, the DNA is TGTGCCAGCAGTGAAGCATCGTCCCATGGCTACACCTTC.

This rearrangement joins TRBV7-2 to TRBJ2-3; no firm D call. The V end lost 8 bases, the J end lost 5 bases, and 14 bases lay between the germline ends. The CDR3 has 13 amino acids. CDR1 and CDR2 from the germline V gene are SGHTA and FQGNSA. The CDR3 nucleotides read TGTGCCAGCTGCGTTATGAACCAAGATACGCAGTATTTT. Its translation is CASCVMNQDTQYF.

This chain links TRBV4-2 with TRBJ2-7; perhaps D is TRBD1 or TRBD2 (5 bases each). Germline-derived CDR1 and CDR2 are LGHNA and YNFKEQ. The CDR3 has 15 residues. V was pared by 1 base and J by 3 bases, with 13 bases between. The CDR3 bases are TGTGCCAGCAGCCAAGGAGCTGAGGGGTACTACGAGCAGTACTTC. Amino acid sequence: CASSQGAEGYYEQYF.

The chain uses TRBV18 and TRBJ1-6; D is unclear. Trimming cost V 3 bases and J 10 bases, with 13 bases left between them. This CDR3 has 14 residues. Germline V CDR1 and CDR2: KGHSH, LQKENI. The CDR3 sequence: CASSPEREGSPLHF. The CDR3 region has the DNA TGTGCCAGCTCACCCGAGAGGGAAGGCTCACCCCTCCACTTT.

V is TRBV7-9 and J is TRBJ1-4, with a possible D match to TRBD1 (5 bases). The CDR3 totals 11 residues. Germline CDR1 SEHNR, CDR2 FQNEAQ (reference sequence). CDR3: CAGATNEKLFF. Here the CDR3 DNA reads TGTGCAGGGGCTACTAATGAAAAACTGTTTTTT.

The J gene is TRBJ1-5, the V gene TRBV7-8, with TRBD1 identical over 7 bases. Germline V CDR1 and CDR2: SGHVS, FQNEAQ. V lost 4 bases and J lost 7; bases outside the gene matches: 4. This CDR3 is 13 amino acids long. DNA of the CDR3: TGTGCCAGCAGCTCACAGGGGCCCCAGCCCCAGCATTTT. It codes for CASSSQGPQPQHF. Together with reference TRBV7-8 and TRBJ1-5, the CDR3 gives the full variable domain: GAGVSQSPRYKVAKRGQDVALRCDPISGHVSLFWYQQALGQGPEFLTYFQNEAQLDKSGLPSDRFFAERPEGSVSTLKIQRTQQEDSAVYLCASSSQGPQPQHFGDGTRLSIL.

The V call is TRBV27, the J call TRBJ1-4; 7 positions agree with TRBD1. The CDR3 contains 14 residues. Germline values: CDR1 MNHEY, CDR2 SMNVEV (reference sequence). V was pared by 3 bases and J by 11 bases, with 9 bases of the junction left unmatched. Written as DNA, the CDR3 is TGTGCCAGCAGTTTCCGCGGACAGGCGAGGAAACTGTTTTTT. Protein: CASSFRGQARKLFF.

This clone has just one count. V and J are TRBV5-1 and TRBJ2-1, with 9 bases aligning to TRBD2. Germline CDR1 SGHRS, CDR2 YFSETQ. J was trimmed by 5 bases and V by 9 bases; bases with no gene match: 6. This CDR3 comprises 13 residues. CDR3 sequence: CATGTSLNNEQFF. The DNA for the CDR3 is TGCGCCACCGGGACTAGCCTAAACAATGAGCAGTTCTTC. The full variable domain, in which reference TRBV5-1 and TRBJ2-1 provide the parts outside the CDR3, is KAGVTQTPRYLIKTRGQQVTLSCSPISGHRSVSWYQQTPGQGLQFLFEYFSETQRNKGNFPGRFSGRQFSNSRSEMNVSTLELGDSALYLCATGTSLNNEQFFGPGTRLTVL.

V gene TRBV6-1 combines with J gene TRBJ2-7; TRBD2 aligns across 9 bases. V shed 2 bases, J shed 6 bases, and the junction held 8 bases outside the gene matches. The CDR3 contains 15 residues. CDR1 is MNHNS and CDR2 is SASEGT in the germline V gene. CDR3 sequence reads: CASSEMAGGKGEQYF. In nucleotides, the CDR3 is TGTGCCAGCAGTGAAATGGCGGGGGGGAAGGGCGAGCAGTACTTC.

V usage is TRBV4-2 and J usage is TRBJ1-4; TRBD1 matches 9 bases. V dropped 5 bases and J dropped 13; count of bases not matched to a gene: 14. Germline CDR1 reads LGHNA; CDR2 reads YNFKEQ. The CDR3 is 15 amino acids. The CDR3 sequence: CASSVGDREGPRLFF. CDR3 in DNA: TGTGCCAGCAGCGTAGGGGACAGGGAAGGACCCAGACTGTTTTTT.

As concerns this clone: A read error may account for a junction end that differs from germline. The chain couples TRBV6-1 to TRBJ2-7; D gene unclear. Germline CDR1 MNHNS, CDR2 SASEGT. The CDR3 totals 11 residues. DNA of the CDR3: TGTGCCAGCAGTTACGGGTTGGAGCCGCTCTTC. Amino acids: CASSYGLEPLF.

This clone came up once. The chain couples TRBV7-6 to TRBJ1-1; D is unclear. The CDR3 loop spans 13 amino acids. Trimming stripped 4 bases from V and 5 bases from J, with 11 bases between. The V gene's germline CDR1 is SGHVS and CDR2 FNYEAQ. CDR3 sequence: CASSSRPRTEAFF. The CDR3 coding sequence is TGTGCCAGCAGCTCCCGCCCGAGGACTGAAGCTTTCTTT.